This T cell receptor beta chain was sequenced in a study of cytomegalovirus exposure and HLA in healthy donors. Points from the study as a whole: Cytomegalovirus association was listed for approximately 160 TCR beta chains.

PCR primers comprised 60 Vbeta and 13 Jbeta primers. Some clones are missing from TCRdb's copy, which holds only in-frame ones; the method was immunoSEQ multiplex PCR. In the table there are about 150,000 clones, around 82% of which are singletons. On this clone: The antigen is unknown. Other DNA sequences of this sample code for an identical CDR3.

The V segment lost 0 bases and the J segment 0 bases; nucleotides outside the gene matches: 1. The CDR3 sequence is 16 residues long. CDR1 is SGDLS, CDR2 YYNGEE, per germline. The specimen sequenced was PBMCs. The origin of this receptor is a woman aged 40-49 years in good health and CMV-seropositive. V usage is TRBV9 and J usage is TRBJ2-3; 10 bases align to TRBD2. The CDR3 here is CASSVGTSGSTDTQYF. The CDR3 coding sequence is TGTGCCAGCAGCGTAGGGACTAGCGGTAGCACAGATACGCAGTATTTT.